These 27 T cell receptor beta chains share one sample of origin, sequenced in a study of identical twins. MiXCR was run by TCRdb on the 5' RACE reads, yielding one entry per CDR3 protein. The sample contains about 890,000 distinct CDR3 sequences, 9% to 15% of which appear only once. A further study also used this sample, focusing on yellow fever vaccine responses in identical twins.

Sequencing used PBMCs. The receptors were sampled from a woman aged 18-29 years in good health.

This clonotype was seen ten or more times. The V gene is TRBV6-5, the J gene TRBJ1-4; 7 nucleotides match TRBD1. V dropped 4 bases and J dropped 4; count of bases not matched to a gene: 3. The CDR3 has 14 residues. Germline assignment: CDR1 MNHEY and CDR2 SVGAGI. CDR3 DNA: TGTGCCAGCAGTTGGGGACAGATTAATGAAAAACTGTTTTTT. Residues: CASSWGQINEKLFF.

This clonotype was seen only a few times. V is TRBV5-1 and J is TRBJ2-1; TRBD2 agrees at 10 bases. Trimming took 4 bases from V and 8 from J; bases not matched to a gene: 12. Per germline, CDR1 SGHRS and CDR2 YFSETQ. This CDR3 comprises 16 residues. As DNA, the CDR3 is TGCGCCAGCAGCGATTCCGGACTAGCGGCCGGCGATGAGCAGTTCTTC. It specifies CASSDSGLAAGDEQFF.

This clonotype has a count of ten or more. CDR3 sequence reads: CASSLMGNYGYTF. In nucleotides, the CDR3 is TGTGCCAGCAGTTTAATGGGGAACTATGGCTACACCTTC. This chain connects TRBV12-3 or TRBV12-4 to TRBJ1-2; D is ambiguous. CDR3 size: 13 residues. The V end was cut by 2 bases, the J end by 2 bases, with 6 bases between.

The chain carries TRBV20-1 and TRBJ1-4, with 7 bases aligning to TRBD1. J was trimmed by 3 bases and V by 6 bases; bases with no gene match: 7. The CDR3 length is 14 residues. The germline V gene has CDR1 DFQATT and CDR2 SNEGSKA (reference sequence). The CDR3 region is CSADAGTANEKLFF. The DNA for the CDR3 is TGCAGTGCCGACGCCGGGACAGCTAATGAAAAACTGTTTTTT.

The chain has TRBV20-1 and TRBJ2-1; the match to TRBD2 covers 7 bases. V was clipped by 6 bases and J by 6 bases; unmatched bases: 17. The length of the CDR3 is 16 residues. Germline CDR1 and CDR2: DFQATT and SNEGSKA (reference sequence). The CDR3 bases are TGCAGTGCCCCACCGCCCCTAGCGGACCTTTTCAATGAGCAGTTCTTC. Translation: CSAPPPLADLFNEQFF.

The chain joins TRBV7-9 to TRBJ2-3; 10 bases are shared with TRBD2. Trimming cost V 5 bases and J 9 bases; bases outside gene matches: 11. Germline assignment: CDR1 SEHNR and CDR2 FQNEAQ (reference sequence). The CDR3 has 15 amino acids. The CDR3: CASSQPGLASQTQYF. CDR3 DNA sequence: TGTGCCAGCAGCCAACCGGGACTAGCGTCCCAAACGCAGTATTTT. Together with reference TRBV7-9 and TRBJ2-3, the CDR3 gives the full variable domain: DTGVSQNPRHKITKRGQNVTFRCDPISEHNRLYWYRQTLGQGPEFLTYFQNEAQLEKSRLLSDRFSAERPKGSFSTLEIQRTEQGDSAMYLCASSQPGLASQTQYFGPGTRLTVL.

The chain is built from TRBV3-1 and TRBJ2-1; 10 bases are a match to TRBD2. After removal of 4 bases from V and 5 bases from J, the junction contained 8 bases not matched to a gene. Germline V gives CDR1 LGHDT, CDR2 YNNKEL (reference sequence). CDR3 length: 16 residues. Written as DNA, the CDR3 is TGTGCCAGCAGCCCTGTCCTAGCGGGGGTTAACAATGAGCAGTTCTTC. The encoded protein is CASSPVLAGVNNEQFF.

This clonotype occurred many times. This chain joins TRBV24-1 and TRBJ2-3; D gene unclear. In germline, CDR1 is KGHDR, CDR2 SFDVKD. Trimming stripped 2 bases from V and 4 bases from J, with 9 bases between. The CDR3 covers 14 residues. The CDR3 coding sequence is TGTGCCACCAGTGATTCTCCTTATCCAGATACGCAGTATTTT. Amino acid sequence: CATSDSPYPDTQYF.

The J gene is TRBJ2-5, the V gene TRBV12-3 or TRBV12-4, with TRBD2 as a possible D gene (6 bases). This CDR3 has 16 amino acids. The V gene lost 4 bases and the J gene lost 5 bases, with 20 bases spanning the gap. The CDR3 region has the DNA TGTGCCAGCAGTTCCTTCGGAGGGCCAATATCGGAGACCCAGTACTTC. Protein: CASSSFGGPISETQYF.

The J gene is TRBJ1-1, the V gene TRBV29-1; 8 nucleotides align to TRBD1. This CDR3 has 15 residues. The germline gives CDR1 SQVTM, CDR2 ANQGSEA. V lost 7 bases to trimming and J lost 4 bases; unmatched junction nucleotides: 14. The CDR3 sequence: CSAQTGELWSTEAFF. The CDR3 bases are TGCAGCGCCCAGACAGGGGAGCTGTGGAGCACTGAAGCTTTCTTT.

This clonotype was counted a few times. The rearrangement joins TRBV5-6 to TRBJ2-7; D gene uncertain. CDR3 length: 14 residues. Germline V gene sequence: CDR1 SGHDT, CDR2 YYEEEE. The V gene lost 2 bases and the J gene lost 0 bases, with 9 bases spanning the gap. The CDR3 loop is CASSFGFGSYEQYF. The CDR3 DNA reads as TGTGCCAGCAGCTTCGGGTTTGGCTCCTACGAGCAGTACTTC.

This clonotype came up a few times. The gene calls are TRBV15 and TRBJ2-5, with D possibly TRBD1 on 5 matching bases. Germline V gene data show CDR1 as LNHNV and CDR2 as YYDKDF (reference sequence). The V and J ends lost 0 bases and 2 bases respectively, with 7 bases between them. The CDR3 contains 14 residues. Here the CDR3 DNA reads TGTGCCACCAGCAGAGATCAGGGTCAAGAGACCCAGTACTTC. This translates into CATSRDQGQETQYF.

This clonotype has a count of ten or more. The chain joins TRBV12-3 or TRBV12-4 to TRBJ2-2, with 9 bases identical to TRBD2. This CDR3 comprises 15 residues. J was trimmed by 7 bases and V by 3 bases; bases with no gene match: 6. CDR3 sequence (DNA): TGTGCCAGCAGTTTGTCTAGCGGGAATCACGGGGAGCTGTTTTTT. This encodes CASSLSSGNHGELFF.

This clonotype was seen a few times. The chain combines TRBV4-1 with TRBJ2-7; 12 positions match TRBD1. CDR1 is MGHRA and CDR2 is YSYEKL in the germline V gene. CDR3 length: 16 residues. V was clipped by 4 bases and J by 4 bases; unmatched bases: 8. The DNA for the CDR3 is TGCGCCAGCAGCCTAGGGGGACAGGGGGCGAGATACGAGCAGTACTTC. It is translated as CASSLGGQGARYEQYF.

The chain links TRBV5-6 to TRBJ2-7; D remains unclear. The CDR3 has 12 amino acids. Deletions cut 7 bases from V and 3 bases from J, with 11 bases between. The V gene's germline CDR1 is SGHDT and CDR2 YYEEEE. For the CDR3, the DNA is TGTGCCAGCTCAATTGGGCGCTACGAGCAGTACGTC. This encodes CASSIGRYEQYV.

The sample holds a few counts of this clonotype. The chain is built from TRBV20-1 and TRBJ2-1, with 7 bases lining up with TRBD2. Germline assignment: CDR1 DFQATT and CDR2 SNEGSKA (reference sequence). The trim removed 1 base at V and 4 bases at J, leaving 16 bases unmatched. The CDR3 has 18 residues. The CDR3 spells CSARVPIHLAGEYNEQFF. DNA of the CDR3: TGCAGTGCTAGAGTCCCCATCCACCTGGCGGGGGAGTACAATGAGCAGTTCTTC.

V and J are TRBV7-2 and TRBJ2-2; 11 bases are shared with TRBD2. The CDR3 has 16 residues. Germline V gene lookup returns CDR1 SGHTA and CDR2 FQGNSA. The trim removed 3 bases at V and 4 bases at J, leaving 4 bases unmatched. Here the CDR3 reads CASSFASGGSTGELFF. CDR3 sequence (DNA): TGTGCCAGCAGCTTTGCTAGCGGGGGGTCCACCGGGGAGCTGTTTTTT.

In its sample, this clonotype was seen a few times. This chain joins TRBV12-3 or TRBV12-4 and TRBJ1-2; 8 positions match TRBD1. The CDR3 has 14 residues. V lost 6 bases and J lost 4; bases outside the gene matches: 7. Here the CDR3 reads CASRGQGARYGYTF. The CDR3 DNA reads as TGTGCCAGCAGAGGACAGGGTGCCCGCTATGGCTACACCTTC.

In its sample, this clonotype was seen a few times. The chain uses TRBV25-1 and TRBJ1-2; 9 positions match TRBD1. The CDR3 runs to 14 residues. J gave up 4 bases and V 7 bases, and 7 bases lay outside the gene matches. CDR1 and CDR2 (germline): MGHDK, SYGVNS. CDR3 amino acids: CASTEGQGGYGYTF. The DNA for the CDR3 is TGTGCCAGCACTGAGGGACAGGGAGGCTATGGCTACACCTTC.

About this clonotype: Germline and junction disagree at one end, which may indicate a read error. This chain links TRBV7-8 with TRBJ1-3; 7 nucleotides agree with TRBD1. CDR3 size: 16 residues. CDR1 SGHVS and CDR2 FQNEAQ come from the germline V gene. The CDR3 loop is CASSNRDSASGNTIHF. The CDR3, as DNA: TGTGCCAGCAGCAACCGGGACAGTGCCTCTGGAAACACCATACATTTT.

The CDR3 coding sequence is TGTGCCAGCAGCGAAGAAGCCACTAGCGGGATCAGCACAGATACGCAGTATTTT. It codes for CASSEEATSGISTDTQYF. The gene calls are TRBV7-6 and TRBJ2-3; TRBD2 aligns across 10 bases. J lost 0 bases, V lost 5 bases, and 11 bases had no gene match. This CDR3 is built from 18 residues. Looked up from germline, CDR1 is SGHVS and CDR2 is FNYEAQ.

The V call is TRBV7-6, the J call TRBJ2-1; D unresolved. Germline CDR1 SGHVS, CDR2 FNYEAQ. Deletions cut 0 bases from V and 4 bases from J, with 10 bases between. CDR3 length equals 15 residues. The CDR3 region is CASSLANHLYNEQFF. The CDR3, as DNA: TGTGCCAGCAGCTTAGCCAATCACTTGTACAATGAGCAGTTCTTC.

This clonotype showed up many times. The chain recombines TRBV10-3 with TRBJ2-3; D call uncertain. The CDR3 has 17 amino acids. Trimming pared 0 bases from V and 3 bases from J, leaving 16 bases between. In germline, CDR1 is ENHRY, CDR2 SYGVKD. The CDR3, as DNA: TGTGCCATCAGTGAGTCCCCCATTGGAGCTGCAACAGATACGCAGTATTTT. Translating it yields CAISESPIGAATDTQYF.

This clonotype was seen a few times. As DNA, the CDR3 is TGCAGCGTTGATTCCCCTGGGGGGGAGCAGTACTTC. Protein: CSVDSPGGEQYF. This chain uses TRBV29-1 with TRBJ2-7; D is perhaps TRBD2 (6 bases). CDR3 length equals 12 residues. The V and J ends lost 3 bases and 7 bases respectively, with 13 bases between them. Germline CDR1 SQVTM, CDR2 ANQGSEA.

This chain links TRBV2 with TRBJ2-7, with a possible D match to TRBD1 (6 bases). With 1 base removed from V and 0 bases from J, the gap between germline ends came to 7 bases. Germline V CDR1 and CDR2: SNHLY, FYNNEI. This CDR3 is built from 14 residues. The CDR3 DNA is TGTGCCAGCAGTGAAGACAGGGCCTCCTACGAGCAGTACTTC. The encoded protein is CASSEDRASYEQYF.

There are a few counts of this clonotype. This chain connects TRBV24-1 to TRBJ2-5; D not certain. Germline loops: CDR1 KGHDR, CDR2 SFDVKD. The CDR3 has 12 residues. V lost 6 bases and J 7 bases, leaving 11 bases between the germline ends. The CDR3 here is CATSKASSTQYF. CDR3 bases: TGTGCCACCAGTAAAGCATCTTCGACCCAGTACTTC.

This clonotype was seen a few times. The rearrangement links TRBV6-5 to TRBJ2-7, with 8 bases lining up with TRBD1. CDR3 length equals 15 residues. Germline-derived CDR1 and CDR2 are MNHEY and SVGAGI. J lost 7 bases, V lost 2 bases, and 10 bases had no gene match. In DNA form, the CDR3 reads TGTGCCAGCAGTTACGGGACAGGTGGACTTGGGGAGCAGTACTTC. Protein product: CASSYGTGGLGEQYF.